This T cell receptor (beta chain) was documented in a study of cytomegalovirus exposure and HLA in healthy donors. Overall study context: Approximately 170 million T cells yielded more than 90 million unique TCR beta sequences in earlier analysis.

General study findings and limits: Researchers reported in a later analysis that common viral pathogens appeared linked to several top clusters. The study assumed roughly uniform donor sequencing depth for presence/absence analyses.

The PCR was carried out with 60 Vbeta primers and 13 Jbeta primers. Clones were read by immunoSEQ multiplex PCR, and TCRdb kept only the in-frame ones, dropping some. The sample totals around 65,000 clones. About this clone itself: Its matching antigen is unknown.

The material sequenced was PBMCs. This TCR was recovered from a boy younger than 18 in good health and CMV-seronegative.

The CDR3 DNA reads as TGTGCCAGCAGCTTAGGGGACAGACAAATCTACGAGCAGTACTTC. Translation gives CASSLGDRQIYEQYF. The V call is TRBV13, the J call TRBJ2-7, with D possibly being TRBD1 (6 bases). Trimming shortened V by 0 bases and J by 3 bases, and 12 bases separated the two germline ends. The CDR3 consists of 15 residues. CDR1 is PRHDT, CDR2 FYEKMQ, per germline (reference sequence).